A selection of T cell receptor beta chains follows, all from one sample in a study of blood T cells in healthy people across ages. TCRdb independently ran MiXCR on the 5' RACE reads; one entry per CDR3 protein. The repertoire includes hundreds of thousands of distinct CDR3 sequences, roughly 32% of them detected once, and 15% sits in the top ten. Material for sequencing was blood. These receptors all stem from a woman of 80 years or more in good health. CDR3s include the opening cysteine and the closing phenylalanine or tryptophan. D genes are given only for firm matches. Size is omitted from some rows. Given values are once, few, many or a class for expanded clones.

V gene,clone size,J gene,D gene,CDR3 DNA,CDR3 protein
TRBV9,few,TRBJ1-1,.,TGTGCCAGCAGCCCGACGACAGACAACACTGAAGCTTTCTTT,CASSPTTDNTEAFF
TRBV4-3,once,TRBJ2-7,.,TGCGCCTGCAGCCAAGATCACCCACGCGGGGGCCACTATGATGAGCGGTACTTC,CACSQDHPRGGHYDERYF
TRBV6-2/TRBV6-3,.,TRBJ2-5,TRBD2,TGTGCCAGCAGCCCCCCCAAGCGGGGGGGAGAGAGGGAGACCCAGTACTTC,CASSPPKRGGERETQYF
TRBV28,many,TRBJ1-2,TRBD1,TGTGCCAGCAGTCCCGCGGCCGACAGGGGCAGAAACTATGGCTACACCTTC,CASSPAADRGRNYGYTF
TRBV7-2,.,TRBJ1-4,.,TGTGCCAGCAGTCGGACAGTACTTAATGAAAAACTGTTTTTT,CASSRTVLNEKLFF
TRBV4-2,many,TRBJ2-1,TRBD2,TGTGCCAGCAGCCTACGTCTTCAAGCGGGGAACTCGGAGCCCTACAATGAGCAGTTCTTC,CASSLRLQAGNSEPYNEQFF
TRBV6-2/TRBV6-3,many,TRBJ2-7,.,TGTGCCAGCAGACCCGGGCCAGGGCTCTACGAGCAGTACTTC,CASRPGPGLYEQYF
TRBV29-1,.,TRBJ1-1,.,TGCAGCGGAGACCAGGTTGGTGCTTTCTTT,CSGDQVGAFF
TRBV6-5,.,TRBJ2-2,.,TGTGCCAGCAGTCCCCTCGGGGGGGAGCTGTTTTTT,CASSPLGGELFF
TRBV4-1,few,TRBJ2-7,TRBD1,TGCGCCAGCAGCCAAGAAGGGGGGACAGGGACCTACGAGCAGTACTTC,CASSQEGGTGTYEQYF
TRBV25-1,.,TRBJ2-2,TRBD2,TGTGCCAGCAGTGAATCAAGTTTGGCGGGGGTTGGGACCGGGGAGCTGTTTTTT,CASSESSLAGVGTGELFF
TRBV6-6,.,TRBJ1-2,TRBD1,TGTGCCAGCAGTTACCCCCGACAGGGGGCGCAGGGCTACACCTTC,CASSYPRQGAQGYTF
TRBV28,many,TRBJ1-6,.,TGTGCCAGCAGGTCACGGGGAATTTCACCCCTCCACTTT,CASRSRGISPLHF
TRBV12-3/TRBV12-4,many,TRBJ1-4,.,TGTGCCAGCAGTCAACAGGGTGAAAAACTGTTTTTT,CASSQQGEKLFF
TRBV4-1,.,TRBJ1-2,TRBD1,TGCGCCAGCAGCCAAGATCGACAGGGGATTATGCAAGAAGGCTACACCTTC,CASSQDRQGIMQEGYTF
TRBV20-1,many,TRBJ1-2,.,TGCAGTGCTGACAGGACCGCGGGCTACACCTTC,CSADRTAGYTF
TRBV6-6,.,TRBJ2-7,.,TGTGCCAGCAGTTACGCGGAGGGGACCCCGCCCTACGAGCAGTACTTC,CASSYAEGTPPYEQYF
TRBV6-2/TRBV6-3,.,TRBJ2-2,.,TGTGCCAGCAGGACGGCGAGCACCGGGGAGCTGTTTTTT,CASRTASTGELFF
TRBV20-1,many,TRBJ2-3,TRBD2,TGCAGTGCTCTTTCGCGACTAGCGGGGGGAGATACGCAGTATTTT,CSALSRLAGGDTQYF
TRBV5-1,many,TRBJ2-5,.,TGCGCCAGCAGCTCCCACCTACCGTACCAAGAGACCCAGTACTTC,CASSSHLPYQETQYF
TRBV25-1,many,TRBJ2-7,.,TGTGCCAGCAGGGGGAGCGGAGGGTACGAGCAGTACTTC,CASRGSGGYEQYF
TRBV3-1,.,TRBJ2-3,TRBD1,TGTGCCAGCAGCCGGCCAAAAGGGGGCAGCCCCACAGATACGCAGTATTTT,CASSRPKGGSPTDTQYF
TRBV20-1,many,TRBJ2-3,.,TGCAGTGTCTTGTTTGGGGTAGATACGCAGTATTTT,CSVLFGVDTQYF
TRBV6-6,.,TRBJ1-5,.,TGTGCCAGCAGTTACTGGGAGGGTATCGGCAATCAGCCCCAGCATTTT,CASSYWEGIGNQPQHF
TRBV7-9,few,TRBJ1-6,.,TGTGCCAGCAGCTTGTCCAGCAGGGGATATTCACCCCTCCACTTT,CASSLSSRGYSPLHF
TRBV30,.,TRBJ1-1,.,TGTGCCTGGAGTGTAAGGCCGGCTGAAGCTTTCTTT,CAWSVRPAEAFF
TRBV20-1,.,TRBJ2-3,TRBD2,TGCAGTGCTAGGGCGCCAGCGGGGGTCCTCACAGATACGCAGTATTTT,CSARAPAGVLTDTQYF
TRBV29-1,many,TRBJ1-1,.,TGCAGCGTTATGCGGACACTAGGGACTGAAGCTTTCTTT,CSVMRTLGTEAFF
TRBV5-1,many,TRBJ1-2,TRBD1,TGCGCCAGCAGCCCAACGGGACAGGGCCCTCAGCGGGGGGGCTACACCTTC,CASSPTGQGPQRGGYTF
TRBV5-1,many,TRBJ2-3,.,TGCGCCAGCAGCTCGTTACAGGGTTCTAGCACAGATACGCAGTATTTT,CASSSLQGSSTDTQYF
TRBV12-3/TRBV12-4,.,TRBJ1-5,TRBD1,TGTGCCAGCAGCTTACGCACAGGGGCTAGCAATCAGCCCCAGCATTTT,CASSLRTGASNQPQHF
TRBV20-1,.,TRBJ2-3,.,TGCAGTGCTAGAGGACGAGGCCTAAGCACAGATACGCAGTATTTT,CSARGRGLSTDTQYF
TRBV10-2,many,TRBJ2-7,.,TGCGCCAGCAGAGAAAGGGTATACGAGCAGTACTTC,CASRERVYEQYF
TRBV5-1,.,TRBJ1-6,TRBD1,TGCGCCAGCAGCCTTACAGGGGCACCGACTAATTCACCCCTCCACTTT,CASSLTGAPTNSPLHF
TRBV5-1,.,TRBJ2-2,.,TGCGCCAGCAGCTTGGACAGTACGAACACCGGGGAGCTGTTTTTT,CASSLDSTNTGELFF
TRBV6-2/TRBV6-3,many,TRBJ2-5,.,TGTGCCAGCAGCAAAAGGGACATTTCTTGGGAGACCCAGTACTTC,CASSKRDISWETQYF
TRBV6-5,few,TRBJ1-6,.,TGTGCCAGCAGTTACTCGGGCAGGGTGGACCTAGGATCACCCCTCCACTTT,CASSYSGRVDLGSPLHF
TRBV2,.,TRBJ2-7,.,TGTGCCAGCAGTGAAGGGGCATATTCCTGCGAGCAGTACTTC,CASSEGAYSCEQYF
TRBV5-1,many,TRBJ2-6,TRBD2,TGCGCCAGCAGCTTGGGCGTCAGGGACTACTCTGGGGCCAACGTCCTGACTTTC,CASSLGVRDYSGANVLTF
TRBV9,.,TRBJ2-1,TRBD2,TGTGCCAGCAGCGTGACTAGCGGGGGCCTGGGATACAATGAGCAGTTCTTC,CASSVTSGGLGYNEQFF
TRBV20-1,.,TRBJ2-7,.,TGCAGTGCTAGAGGTACACTGATAAGCTCCTACGAGCAGTACTTC,CSARGTLISSYEQYF
TRBV20-1,few,TRBJ1-5,.,TGCAGTGCTAGTCGGACTGTGATTAGCAATCGGCCCCAGCATTTT,CSASRTVISNRPQHF
TRBV7-8,many,TRBJ2-7,TRBD2,TGTGCCAGCAGCATACTAGCGACCCGCGAGCAGTACTTC,CASSILATREQYF
TRBV7-9,.,TRBJ1-1,.,TGTGTCAGCAGCTTGGCAGGGATCACTGAAGCTTTCTTT,CVSSLAGITEAFF
TRBV6-6,many,TRBJ2-1,.,TGTGCCAGCAGTACCGGGACGGCAAGCTCCTACAATGAGCAGTTCTTC,CASSTGTASSYNEQFF
TRBV28,.,TRBJ1-1,.,TGTGCCGGCAGACCCCCCTTGGTCACTGAAGCTTTCTTT,CAGRPPLVTEAFF
TRBV11-1,.,TRBJ2-5,.,TGTGCCAGCAGCTTTGACAGAAAAGAGACCCAGTACTTC,CASSFDRKETQYF
TRBV5-6,many,TRBJ1-2,.,TGTGCCAGCAGCTTGAATGCGATTAACTATGGCTACACCTTC,CASSLNAINYGYTF
TRBV28,few,TRBJ2-5,.,TGTGCCAGCAGTTACCCGTCGCTGGGGGAGCAGTACTTC,CASSYPSLGEQYF
TRBV7-6,.,TRBJ2-2,.,TGTGCCAGCAGCCACAGAGACACCGGGGAGCTGTTTTTT,CASSHRDTGELFF
TRBV7-9,.,TRBJ2-3,.,TGTGCCAGCGCCGACAGGAGGTCTGATACGCAGTATTTT,CASADRRSDTQYF
TRBV7-6,many,TRBJ2-7,TRBD1,TGTGCCAGCAGCTCCTCTTACCAGGGACAGGGGGCCCACGAGCAGTACTTC,CASSSSYQGQGAHEQYF
TRBV7-2,many,TRBJ2-3,TRBD2,TGTGCCAGCAGCTTAGCCGGACTAGCGGGGCATAGCACAGATACGCAGTATTTT,CASSLAGLAGHSTDTQYF